The sequence of this TCR beta chain was determined in a study of T cell repertoires in cytomegalovirus infection. On the study more broadly: Newly reported HLA-C-restricted and thoroughly characterized HLA-B-restricted CMV epitopes were employed. Matching HLA type and CMV infection were both indicated by public TCR beta signatures. Findings of the study overall: Dominant in the ex vivo response were TCR beta clonotypes restricted by HLA-C and specific for CMV.

A note on this clonotype: The target antigen is unknown.

TCRdb re-called the reads with MiXCR, one entry per CDR3 protein. The profile covers about 310,000 distinct CDR3 sequences, with roughly 25% appearing a single time and approximately 12% taken by the ten largest. The germline V gene encodes CDR1 LGHNA and CDR2 YSLEER. V was clipped by 0 bases and J by 6 bases, with 21 bases between them. The CDR3 sequence is 17 residues long. The sample in question was cultured PBMCs, obtained from culture after CMV antigen stimulation. The chain is built from TRBV4-3 and TRBJ2-7; D is ambiguous. The receptor's source is a human donor in good health (CMV status not recorded). Some clones in this sample may be carry-over from other donors' samples. The DNA for the CDR3 is TGCGCCAGCAGCCAAGATCTTCATCTCCAACGCTCTCGCGAGCAGTACTTC. It is translated as CASSQDLHLQRSREQYF.